This entry describes one T cell receptor (beta chain). What it binds is not known. The sample is drawn from a study of T cell repertoires in cytomegalovirus infection. MiXCR was run by TCRdb on the reads, yielding one entry per CDR3 protein. The sample lists approximately 500,000 distinct CDR3 sequences, around 30% occurring once. Study observations and caveats: The response measured ex vivo was dominated by TCR beta clonotypes (HLA-C-restricted and CMV-specific).

CDR1 is MDHEN, CDR2 SYDVKM, per germline. V trimming: 4 bases; J trimming: 6 bases; junction bases outside the gene matches: 11. The CDR3 consists of 17 residues. The source material was cultured PBMCs, sampled from culture after CMV antigen stimulation. This TCR was recovered from a human donor in good health (CMV status not recorded). Some clones in this sample may be carry-over from other donors' samples. The gene calls are TRBV28 and TRBJ2-3; 12 bases align to TRBD2. In DNA form, the CDR3 reads TGTGCCAGCAGTTCCCCCGGACTAGCGGGGACCGATGATACGCAGTATTTT. Residues: CASSSPGLAGTDDTQYF.